This TCR beta chain originates from a study of vaccination and CD4 T cells after COVID-19. Study details: A few convalescent patients gave samples at day 14 post-vaccination, and they were sampled again at days 161 to 241 post-vaccination. Regarding the study as a whole: Post-vaccination, and not before, a median approximately 85% of reactive clones appeared in convalescent patients.

Time point: late sampling 161 to 241 days after vaccination in three convalescent patients. The treatment denotes: approximately 11-day PBMC culture with coronavirus spike peptide pools or control peptides (ViraFEST assay). A note on this clonotype: Its antigen is not identified.

Researchers used the Oncomine TCR Beta short-read assay to sequence DNA from cultured CD4+ T cells. One entry per CDR3 protein, called by TCRdb with MiXCR from the PCR reads. The sample holds some 20,000 distinct CDR3 sequences; roughly two fifths are singletons and the top ten take roughly 27%. The receptor was derived from a human donor who had recovered from COVID-19. The sequencing here drew on CD4+ T cells from blood, cultured in vitro, taken about 7 months after SARS-CoV-2 vaccination.

The CDR3 sequence is CASSPQGSSYNEQFF. The CDR3 nucleotides are TGTGCCAGCAGCCCACAGGGGAGCTCCTACAATGAGCAGTTCTTC. The V call is TRBV7-2, the J call TRBJ2-1; 7 nucleotides line up with TRBD1. Per the germline V gene, CDR1 is SGHTA and CDR2 is FQGNSA. CDR3 length: 15 residues. Trimming removed 5 bases from V and 0 bases from J; junction bases left unmatched: 4.